One and the same sample provided the 13 T cell receptor beta chains below, sequenced in a study of PD-1 blockade in classical Hodgkin lymphoma. Sequencing used immunoSEQ multiplex PCR; TCRdb keeps in-frame clones, though not all of them. The repertoire holds around 26,000 clones, with 82% as singletons. Following autologous stem cell transplantation, relapse occurred in every patient, and exposure to brentuximab vedotin varied. The source was peripheral blood mononuclear cells (PBMCs), collected before the second cycle of nivolumab. All receptors come from a human donor with classical Hodgkin lymphoma.

V is TRBV18 and J is TRBJ2-7; 7 nucleotides align to TRBD1. Germline V gene lookup returns CDR1 KGHSH and CDR2 LQKENI. Losses at the gene ends were 2 bases for V and 4 bases for J; bases not matched to a gene: 8. This CDR3 spans 15 amino acids. In nucleotides, the CDR3 is TGTGCCAGCTCACCAGCGACAGGGTTTGCGTACGAGCAGTACTTC. Its translation is CASSPATGFAYEQYF.

In regard to this clone: The junction and the germline gene differ at one end; a read error may be behind it. This rearrangement joins TRBV5-5 to TRBJ1-1; D not resolved. Germline lookup yields CDR1 SGHKS and CDR2 YYEKEE (reference sequence). The CDR3 has 15 residues. The CDR3 DNA reads TGTGCCAGCAGCCCAACCGGACCCTTGAACCCTGAAGCTTTCTTT. It translates to CASSPTGPLNPEAFF.

The J gene is TRBJ1-1, the V gene TRBV19, with TRBD1 as a possible D gene (6 bases). CDR3 length: 14 residues. V was trimmed by 5 bases and J by 1 base, leaving 11 bases between them. CDR1 LNHDA and CDR2 SQIVND come from the germline V gene (reference sequence). The CDR3 region has the DNA TGTGCCAGTAGTGAGGACAGATCGAACACTGAAGCTTTCTTT. This translates into CASSEDRSNTEAFF.

The chain couples TRBV5-6 to TRBJ2-7, with D possibly TRBD1 on 6 matching bases. The CDR3 loop spans 13 amino acids. Looked up from germline, CDR1 is SGHDT and CDR2 is YYEEEE. Trimming shortened V by 3 bases and J by 3 bases, and 10 bases separated the two germline ends. CDR3 sequence: CASSYRDRYEQYF. Written as DNA, the CDR3 is TGTGCCAGCAGCTACAGGGATCGCTACGAGCAGTACTTC.

The chain links TRBV6-1 to TRBJ2-1; 7 bases fit TRBD1. Germline CDR1 is MNHNS and CDR2 is SASEGT. J lost 6 bases, V lost 6 bases, and 11 bases had no gene match. This CDR3 comprises 15 residues. The CDR3 spells CASRDGQAPFNEQFF. The CDR3 DNA reads as TGTGCCAGCAGAGACGGACAGGCGCCCTTCAATGAGCAGTTCTTC.

This sequence joins TRBV28 and TRBJ1-2; 8 positions agree with TRBD1. Per the germline V gene, CDR1 is MDHEN and CDR2 is SYDVKM. The J segment lost 5 bases and the V segment lost 5 bases, leaving 16 bases of the junction unmatched. The CDR3 spans 17 residues. CDR3 bases: TGTGCCAGCAGTAGTACCGGGACAGGTACTTATTGGTATGGCTACACCTTC. Its translation: CASSSTGTGTYWYGYTF.

The CDR3 here is CASSQDEWGAEQYF. The CDR3 DNA is TGTGCCAGCAGCCAAGATGAGTGGGGTGCCGAGCAGTACTTC. This sequence joins TRBV4-2 and TRBJ2-7; D unresolved. This CDR3 has 14 residues. With 0 bases removed from V and 6 bases from J, the gap between germline ends came to 12 bases. The germline CDR1 and CDR2 sequences are LGHNA and YNFKEQ.

V is TRBV6-5 and J is TRBJ1-5, with TRBD1 matching over 9 bases. Germline lookup yields CDR1 MNHEY and CDR2 SVGAGI. The CDR3 loop spans 13 amino acids. J was trimmed by 6 bases and V by 6 bases; bases with no gene match: 3. CDR3 bases: TGTGCCAGCAGGGACAGGGGAAGTCAGCCCCAGCATTTT. It translates to CASRDRGSQPQHF.

This chain joins TRBV28 and TRBJ1-6, with D unclear. V shed 6 bases and J shed 6 bases, with 18 bases lying between them. CDR1 MDHEN and CDR2 SYDVKM come from the germline V gene. The CDR3 runs 16 residues. The CDR3 nucleotides read TGTGCCAGCAGCACTGCAGGCCGGGCAGCTAATTCACCCCTCCACTTT. Its protein is CASSTAGRAANSPLHF.

The rearrangement links TRBV4-2 to TRBJ1-2, with TRBD1 matching 7 bases. Losses at the gene ends were 4 bases for V and 3 bases for J; bases not matched to a gene: 8. There are 15 residues in the CDR3. Looked up from germline, CDR1 is LGHNA and CDR2 is YNFKEQ. The CDR3 protein is CASSLSGRGDYGYTF. DNA of the CDR3: TGTGCCAGCAGCCTCTCGGGCAGGGGGGACTATGGCTACACCTTC.

The chain carries TRBV9 and TRBJ2-1; 12 nucleotides agree with TRBD2. This CDR3 region has 17 residues. CDR1 is SGDLS, CDR2 YYNGEE, per germline. J gave up 4 bases and V 4 bases, and 9 bases lay outside the gene matches. This CDR3 is CASSSTTSGGLYNEQFF. CDR3 in DNA: TGTGCCAGCAGCTCAACTACTAGCGGGGGGCTATACAATGAGCAGTTCTTC.

V and J are TRBV5-4 and TRBJ2-1; TRBD1 agrees at 10 bases. The CDR3 sequence is 16 residues long. The germline V gene encodes CDR1 SGHNT and CDR2 YYREEE (reference sequence). Trimming removed 3 bases from V and 4 bases from J; junction bases left unmatched: 7. The CDR3: CASSSLDRGLYNEQFF. DNA of the CDR3: TGTGCCAGCAGCTCCCTTGACAGGGGGCTGTACAATGAGCAGTTCTTC.

This chain uses TRBV7-8 with TRBJ1-2, with D maybe TRBD1 (5 bases). Trimming removed 7 bases from V and 3 bases from J, with 21 bases in between. This CDR3 has 16 residues. Germline CDR1 SGHVS, CDR2 FQNEAQ. The CDR3 sequence is CASTVRWQGEDYGYTF. The CDR3 nucleotides are TGTGCCAGCACCGTGAGATGGCAGGGAGAAGACTATGGCTACACCTTC.